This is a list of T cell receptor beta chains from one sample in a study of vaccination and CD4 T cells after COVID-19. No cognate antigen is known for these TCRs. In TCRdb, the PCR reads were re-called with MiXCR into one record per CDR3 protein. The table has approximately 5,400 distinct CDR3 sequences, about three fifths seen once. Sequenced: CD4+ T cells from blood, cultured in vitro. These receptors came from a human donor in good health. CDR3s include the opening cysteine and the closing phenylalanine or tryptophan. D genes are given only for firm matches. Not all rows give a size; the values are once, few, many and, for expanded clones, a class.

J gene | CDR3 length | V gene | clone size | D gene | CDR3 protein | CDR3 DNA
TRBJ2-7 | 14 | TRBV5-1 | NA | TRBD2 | CASSWSGIPYEQYF | TGCGCCAGCAGCTGGAGCGGGATTCCGTACGAGCAGTACTTC
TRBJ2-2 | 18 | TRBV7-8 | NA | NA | CASSPLLMGGGRTGELFF | TGTGCCAGCAGCCCCCTGTTGATGGGGGGCGGTCGCACCGGGGAGCTGTTTTTT
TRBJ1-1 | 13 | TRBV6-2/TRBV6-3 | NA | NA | CASRSGGPGEAFF | TGTGCCAGCAGGTCCGGGGGGCCAGGAGAAGCTTTCTTT
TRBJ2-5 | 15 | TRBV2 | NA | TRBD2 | CASRAIAGGRETQYF | TGTGCCAGCAGAGCAATAGCGGGAGGGAGAGAGACCCAGTACTTC
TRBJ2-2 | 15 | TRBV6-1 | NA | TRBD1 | CASSLRQGGSGELFF | TGTGCCAGCAGTCTGAGACAGGGGGGGTCCGGGGAGCTGTTTTTT
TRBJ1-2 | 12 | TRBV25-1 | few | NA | CASSEGVYGYTF | TGTGCCAGCAGTGAAGGCGTCTATGGCTACACCTTC
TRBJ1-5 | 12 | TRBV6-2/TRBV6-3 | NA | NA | CASSYVSSSQHF | TGTGCCAGCAGTTACGTAAGCTCATCCCAGCATTTT
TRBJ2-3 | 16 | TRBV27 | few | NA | CASSTRRGRVADTQYF | TGTGCCAGCAGTACCCGGAGGGGGCGCGTGGCCGATACGCAGTATTTT
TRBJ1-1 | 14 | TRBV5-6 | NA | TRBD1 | CASSLPDRGTEAFF | TGTGCCAGCAGCTTGCCCGACAGGGGAACTGAAGCTTTCTTT
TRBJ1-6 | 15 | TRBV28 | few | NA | CASSLTGGGGSPLHF | TGTGCCAGCAGTTTAACGGGCGGGGGTGGTTCACCCCTCCACTTT
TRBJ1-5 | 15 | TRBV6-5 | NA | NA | CASSSRGGGNQPQHF | TGTGCCAGCAGTTCCCGGGGCGGGGGCAATCAGCCCCAGCATTTT
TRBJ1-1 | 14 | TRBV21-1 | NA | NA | CASSKCVGNTEAFF | TGTGCCAGCAGCAAATGTGTAGGGAACACTGAAGCTTTCTTT
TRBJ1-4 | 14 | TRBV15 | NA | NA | CATSRADSGEKLFF | TGTGCCACCAGCAGAGCGGACAGTGGGGAAAAACTGTTTTTT
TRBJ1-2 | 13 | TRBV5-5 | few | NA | CASSLAGNYGYTF | TGTGCCAGCAGCTTGGCCGGTAACTATGGCTACACCTTC
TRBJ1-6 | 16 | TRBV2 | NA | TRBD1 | CASSRKGARGDSPLHF | TGTGCCAGCAGCCGGAAGGGGGCTAGGGGGGATTCACCCCTCCACTTT
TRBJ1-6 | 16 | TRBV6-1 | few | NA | CASRAERASLNSPLHF | TGTGCCAGCAGGGCTGAGCGGGCCTCCCTTAATTCACCCCTCCACTTT